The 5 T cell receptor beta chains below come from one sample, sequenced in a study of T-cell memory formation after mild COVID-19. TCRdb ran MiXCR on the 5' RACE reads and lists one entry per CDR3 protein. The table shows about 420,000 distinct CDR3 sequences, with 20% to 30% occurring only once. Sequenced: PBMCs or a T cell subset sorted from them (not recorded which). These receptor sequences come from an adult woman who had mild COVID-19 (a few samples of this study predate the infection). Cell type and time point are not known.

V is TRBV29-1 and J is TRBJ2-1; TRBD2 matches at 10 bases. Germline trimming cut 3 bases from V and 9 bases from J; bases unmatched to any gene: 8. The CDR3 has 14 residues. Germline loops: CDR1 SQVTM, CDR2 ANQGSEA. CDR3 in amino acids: CSVESGGAGIEQFF. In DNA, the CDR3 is TGCAGCGTTGAGAGCGGGGGGGCCGGAATTGAGCAGTTCTTC.

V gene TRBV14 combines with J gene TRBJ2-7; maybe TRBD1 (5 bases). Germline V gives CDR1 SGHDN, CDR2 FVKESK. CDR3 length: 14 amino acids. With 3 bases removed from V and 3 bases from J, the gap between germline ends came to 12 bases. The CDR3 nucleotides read TGTGCCAGCAGCCACCAGGGTTCTTTCTACGAGCAGTACTTC. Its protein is CASSHQGSFYEQYF.

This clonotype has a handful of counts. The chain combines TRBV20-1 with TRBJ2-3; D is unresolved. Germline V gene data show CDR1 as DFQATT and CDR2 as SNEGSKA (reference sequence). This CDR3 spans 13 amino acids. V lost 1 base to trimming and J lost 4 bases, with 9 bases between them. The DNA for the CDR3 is TGCAGTGCTAGAGGCAGATGGGCAGATACGCAGTATTTT. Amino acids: CSARGRWADTQYF.

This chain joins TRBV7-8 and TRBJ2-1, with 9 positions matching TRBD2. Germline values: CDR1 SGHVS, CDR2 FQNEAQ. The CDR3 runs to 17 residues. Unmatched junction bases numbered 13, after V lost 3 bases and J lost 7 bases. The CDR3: CASSFSWLAGPWNEQFF. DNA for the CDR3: TGTGCCAGCAGCTTTAGTTGGCTAGCGGGACCCTGGAATGAGCAGTTCTTC. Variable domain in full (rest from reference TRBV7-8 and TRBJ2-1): GAGVSQSPRYKVAKRGQDVALRCDPISGHVSLFWYQQALGQGPEFLTYFQNEAQLDKSGLPSDRFFAERPEGSVSTLKIQRTQQEDSAVYLCASSFSWLAGPWNEQFFGPGTRLTVL.

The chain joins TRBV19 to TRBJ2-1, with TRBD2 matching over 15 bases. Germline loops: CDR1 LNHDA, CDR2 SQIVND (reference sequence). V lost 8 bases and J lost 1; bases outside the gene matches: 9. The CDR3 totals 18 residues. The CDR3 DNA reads TGTGCCAGTGGGACTAGCGGGGGGTTCGTCGGATCCTACAATGAGCAGTTCTTC. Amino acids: CASGTSGGFVGSYNEQFF.